Listed here are 4 T cell receptor beta chains from one sample, sequenced in a study of Graves' ophthalmopathy and Graves' hyperthyroidism. Amplification from RNA transcripts yielded the TCR beta CDR3 regions. HTBI primers were employed in first-round RT-PCR, then a second-round multiplex PCR followed. TCRdb itself ran the multiplex PCR reads through MiXCR, one entry per CDR3 protein. The sample includes about 550,000 distinct CDR3 sequences, 39% of them seen just once. The sequencing sample was made of peripheral blood or thyroid tissue (not recorded which). All receptors derive from an adult man with Graves' hyperthyroidism.

This clonotype was counted a few times. The chain carries TRBV28 and TRBJ1-2, with D perhaps matching TRBD1 (5 bases). Germline-derived CDR1 and CDR2 are MDHEN and SYDVKM. V was trimmed by 6 bases and J by 7 bases, leaving 18 bases between them. This CDR3 is built from 14 residues. CDR3 amino acids: CASSRRANDAGYTF. Here the CDR3 DNA reads TGTGCCAGCAGCCGCAGGGCAAACGACGCTGGCTACACCTTC.

On this clonotype: The junction and the germline gene differ at one end; a read error may be behind it. This chain links TRBV5-6 with TRBJ1-4; D gene ambiguous. CDR3 length: 13 amino acids. CDR1 SGHDT and CDR2 YYEEEE come from the germline V gene. The CDR3 sequence is CTSSPVGYEKLFF. CDR3 nucleotide sequence: TGTACCAGCAGCCCTGTCGGGTATGAAAAACTGTTTTTT.

Note on this clonotype: Because it lacks the conserved phenylalanine or tryptophan at the end, this CDR3 is likely a read error. This chain links TRBV5-6 with TRBJ2-7, with D possibly matching TRBD2 (6 bases). Trimming took off 3 bases at V and 5 bases at J, with 21 bases between the two ends. The CDR3 is made up of 16 amino acids. Germline loops: CDR1 SGHDT, CDR2 YYEEEE. The CDR3 reads CASSWRGLGSSNEQYL. CDR3 DNA: TGTGCCAGCAGCTGGAGGGGCTTGGGTAGTTCCAACGAGCAGTACTTG.

This clonotype was counted ten times or more. The V gene is TRBV19, the J gene TRBJ2-7; the D call may be TRBD1 or TRBD2 (6 bases each). Germline V gene data show CDR1 as LNHDA and CDR2 as SQIVND (reference sequence). CDR3 length equals 17 residues. The germline V and J ends were trimmed by 1 base and 4 bases, with 20 bases remaining between them. The CDR3 region has the DNA TGTGCCAGTAGTATAGCTGGGGGGCTACTTGGAATTTACGAGCAGTACTTC. Residues: CASSIAGGLLGIYEQYF.